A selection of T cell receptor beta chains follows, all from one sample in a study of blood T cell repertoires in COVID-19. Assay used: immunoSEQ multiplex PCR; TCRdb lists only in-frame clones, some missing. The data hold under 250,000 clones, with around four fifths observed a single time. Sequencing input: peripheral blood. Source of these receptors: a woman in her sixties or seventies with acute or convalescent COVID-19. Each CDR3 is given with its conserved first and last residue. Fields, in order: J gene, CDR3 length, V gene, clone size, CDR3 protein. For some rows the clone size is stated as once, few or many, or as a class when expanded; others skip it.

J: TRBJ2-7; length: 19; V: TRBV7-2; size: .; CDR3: CASSLTGLAGGVRSYEQYF
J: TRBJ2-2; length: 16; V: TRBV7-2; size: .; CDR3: CASSLQRGGLAGELFF
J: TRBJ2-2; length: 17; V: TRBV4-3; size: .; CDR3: CASSQNDPGRNTGELFF
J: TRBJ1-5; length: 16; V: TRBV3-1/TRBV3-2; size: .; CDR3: CASSQGRGNSNQPQHF
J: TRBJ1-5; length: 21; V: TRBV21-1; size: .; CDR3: CASSKDPTGGPLAGANQPQHF
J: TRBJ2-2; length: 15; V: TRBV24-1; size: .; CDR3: CATSLRGSNTGELFF
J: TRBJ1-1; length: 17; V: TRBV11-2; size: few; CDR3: CASSLDPGKRKNTEAFF
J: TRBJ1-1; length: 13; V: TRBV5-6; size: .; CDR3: CASSAQGNTEAFF
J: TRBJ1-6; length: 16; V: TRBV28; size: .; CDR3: CASSFGGGSYNSPLHF
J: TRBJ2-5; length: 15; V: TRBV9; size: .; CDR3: CASSVAAGDQETQYF
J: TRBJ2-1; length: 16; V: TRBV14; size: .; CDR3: CASSQDRGTVYNEQFF
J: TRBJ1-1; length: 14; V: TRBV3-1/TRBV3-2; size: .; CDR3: CASSQGQGVTEAFF
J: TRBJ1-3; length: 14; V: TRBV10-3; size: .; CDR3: CAISRTGELNTIYF
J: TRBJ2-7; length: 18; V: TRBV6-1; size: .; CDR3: CASSGTSGGNSVSYEQYF
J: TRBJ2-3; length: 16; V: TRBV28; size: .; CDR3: CASSSPGERSTDTQYF
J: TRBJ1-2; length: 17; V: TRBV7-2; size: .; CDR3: CASSFNSRVREVYGYTF
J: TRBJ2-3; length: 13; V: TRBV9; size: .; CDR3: CASSRQVTDTQYF
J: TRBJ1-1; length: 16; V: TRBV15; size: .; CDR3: CATSRDLGQGGTEAFF
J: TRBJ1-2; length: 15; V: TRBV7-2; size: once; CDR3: CASSLVGQGADGYTF
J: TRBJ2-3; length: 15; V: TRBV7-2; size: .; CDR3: CASSSSTRGTDTQYF
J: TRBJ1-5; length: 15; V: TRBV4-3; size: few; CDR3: CASSQGVRMNQPQHF
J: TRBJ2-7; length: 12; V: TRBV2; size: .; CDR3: CASKGATYEQYF
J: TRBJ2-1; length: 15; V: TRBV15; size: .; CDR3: CATSSAGLSYNEQFF
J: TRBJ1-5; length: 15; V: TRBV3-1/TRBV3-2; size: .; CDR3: CASSQNSGGNQPQHF
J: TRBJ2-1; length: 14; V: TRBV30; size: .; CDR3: CAWSVRGGWNEQFF
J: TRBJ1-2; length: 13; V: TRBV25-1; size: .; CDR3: CASSAGTVYGYTF
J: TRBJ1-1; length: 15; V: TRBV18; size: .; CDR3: CASSPLEGQVTEAFF
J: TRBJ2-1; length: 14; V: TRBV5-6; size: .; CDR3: CASSRRGHPNEQFF
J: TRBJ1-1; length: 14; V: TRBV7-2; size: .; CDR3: CASSGQGLNTEAFF
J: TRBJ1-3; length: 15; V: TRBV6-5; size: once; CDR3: CASSYSGTAGNTIYF
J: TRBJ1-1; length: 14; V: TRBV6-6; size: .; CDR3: CASRPRQGNTEAFF
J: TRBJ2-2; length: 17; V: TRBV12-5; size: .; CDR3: CASGLVLSSGGPGELFF
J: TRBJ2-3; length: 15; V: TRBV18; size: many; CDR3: CASSQGLVATDTQYF
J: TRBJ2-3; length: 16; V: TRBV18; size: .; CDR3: CASSPEVTRGRDTQYF
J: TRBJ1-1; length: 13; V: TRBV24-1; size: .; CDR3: CATSGSGNTEAFF
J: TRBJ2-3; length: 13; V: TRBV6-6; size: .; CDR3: CASSLPGTDTQYF
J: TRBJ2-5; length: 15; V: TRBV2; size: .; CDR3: CASPGTSGGQETQYF
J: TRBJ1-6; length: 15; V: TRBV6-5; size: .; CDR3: CATTWTGNSYSPLHF
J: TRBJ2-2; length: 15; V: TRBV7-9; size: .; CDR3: CASSLFLPNTGELFF
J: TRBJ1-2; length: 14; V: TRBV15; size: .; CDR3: CATSRDGVGLGYTF
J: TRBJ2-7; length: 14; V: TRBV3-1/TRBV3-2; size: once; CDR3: CASSTGQGVYEQYF
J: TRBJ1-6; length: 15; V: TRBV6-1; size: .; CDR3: CASSEAGQGYSPLHF
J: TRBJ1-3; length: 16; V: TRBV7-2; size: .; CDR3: CASSPVGTRTGNTIYF
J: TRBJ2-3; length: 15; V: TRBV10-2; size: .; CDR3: CASSESAGNEDTQYF
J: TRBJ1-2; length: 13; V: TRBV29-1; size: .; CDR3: CSVEGGWAYGYTF
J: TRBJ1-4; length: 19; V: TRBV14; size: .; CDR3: CASSPSGQGAGAANEKLFF
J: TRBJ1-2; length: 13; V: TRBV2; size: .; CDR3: CASSWDSPNGYTF